Listed below are T cell receptor beta chains from one sample, sequenced in a study of shared clonotypes between healthy human individuals. Clones were sequenced by immunoSEQ multiplex PCR, and TCRdb holds only the in-frame ones, with some missing. The sample contains 800,000 to 950,000 clones, just over 95% of which appear only once. Specimen: naive CD8+ T cells sorted from blood. All receptors come from a man aged 25 to 45 in good health. Each CDR3 is given with its conserved first and last residue. D genes are given only for firm matches. Not all rows give a size; the values are once, few, many and, for expanded clones, a class.

v_gene	d_gene	abundance	j_gene	CDR3nt	CDR3aa
TRBV7-2	TRBD2	NA	TRBJ2-3	TGTGCCAGCAGCCCCAGACTAGCGGGGACTAGCACAGATACGCAGTATTTT	CASSPRLAGTSTDTQYF
TRBV19	TRBD1	once	TRBJ2-2	TGTGCCAGTAGCCGAAGCAGGGGGACGAACACCGGGGAGCTGTTTTTT	CASSRSRGTNTGELFF
TRBV28	TRBD1	NA	TRBJ1-5	TGTGCCAGCGCCCCGGGACAGTATAGCAATCAGCCCCAGCATTTT	CASAPGQYSNQPQHF
TRBV7-9	NA	NA	TRBJ1-2	TGTGCCAGCAGCTTAGTAGGACAGCAAATGCGAAACTATGGCTACACCTTC	CASSLVGQQMRNYGYTF
TRBV7-6	NA	NA	TRBJ1-1	TGTGCCAGCAGCTTAGGAGGGACAAGGAAATCGAACACTGAAGCTTTCTTT	CASSLGGTRKSNTEAFF
TRBV5-8	NA	NA	TRBJ2-1	TGTGCCAGCAGCCCCTGGAGCTCCTACAATGAGCAGTTCTTC	CASSPWSSYNEQFF
TRBV7-9	TRBD2	NA	TRBJ2-7	TGTGCCAGCAGCTTGCCTAGCGGGAGGACCTACTCCTACGAGCAGTACTTC	CASSLPSGRTYSYEQYF
TRBV4-1	TRBD2	NA	TRBJ2-7	TGCGCCAGCGGGGAGGGGAGCTCCTACGAGCAGTACTTC	CASGEGSSYEQYF
TRBV30	TRBD2	NA	TRBJ2-7	TGTGCCTGGAGTACACTGGGACTAGCGGGAGGGCAGTACTTC	CAWSTLGLAGGQYF
TRBV6-5	NA	NA	TRBJ1-5	TGTGCCAGCAGTTTAGGGGCCAATCAGCCCCAGCATTTT	CASSLGANQPQHF
TRBV11-2	TRBD2	NA	TRBJ2-3	TGTGCCAGCAGGACTAGCGGTATTGGGGATACGCAGTATTTT	CASRTSGIGDTQYF
TRBV5-1	NA	NA	TRBJ2-4	TGCGCCAGCAATCACGACGCAGCCAAAAACATTCAGTACTTC	CASNHDAAKNIQYF
TRBV29-1	NA	NA	TRBJ2-7	TGCAGCGTTTTTCTGGGGAAAGCCTACGAGCAGTACTTC	CSVFLGKAYEQYF
TRBV19	NA	NA	TRBJ2-3	TGTGCCAGTAGTATAGGCTCCTACACAGATACGCAGTATTTT	CASSIGSYTDTQYF
TRBV4-3	NA	NA	TRBJ1-3	TGCGCCAGCAGCCAAGATAGTCCTGTTACTGGAAACACCATATATTTT	CASSQDSPVTGNTIYF
TRBV7-9	NA	NA	TRBJ2-1	TGTGCCAGCAGCTTAGTAGTTGCGGGATGGAATGACAATGAGCAGTTCTTC	CASSLVVAGWNDNEQFF
TRBV7-9	TRBD1	NA	TRBJ2-3	TGTGCCAGCAGCTTAGTAGGGGGCGTCGATACGCAGTATTTT	CASSLVGGVDTQYF
TRBV9	TRBD2	NA	TRBJ2-1	TGTGCCAGCAGCTCCCCCGGGACTAGTAGGGGCGATGAGCAGTTCTTC	CASSSPGTSRGDEQFF
TRBV6-5	NA	NA	TRBJ1-2	TGTGCCAGCAGCTATCAAGGGTTAAGCTATGGCTACACCTTC	CASSYQGLSYGYTF
TRBV28	NA	NA	TRBJ2-7	TGTGCCAGCAGTCGGCCCCAGCTAGCCTCCTACGAGCAGTACTTC	CASSRPQLASYEQYF
TRBV11-2	TRBD2	NA	TRBJ2-1	TGTGCCAGCAGCTCCCTTGCGGGAGGTTACAATGAGCAGTTCTTC	CASSSLAGGYNEQFF
TRBV6-1	TRBD1	NA	TRBJ2-4	TGTGCCAGCAGTGAAGCGACGGGGACAGGGGTAGACATTCAGTACTTC	CASSEATGTGVDIQYF
TRBV13	NA	NA	TRBJ2-6	TGTGCCAGCAGCTTAACGGCTGGGGCCAACGTCCTGACTTTC	CASSLTAGANVLTF
TRBV29-1	TRBD2	NA	TRBJ2-2	TGCAGCGTTGGGACTAGCGGGAGGTCTCCCGGGGAGCTGTTTTTT	CSVGTSGRSPGELFF
TRBV29-1	TRBD2	NA	TRBJ2-3	TGCAGCGTTAAATCGACTAGCGGTGGCACAGATACGCAGTATTTT	CSVKSTSGGTDTQYF
TRBV27	NA	NA	TRBJ1-1	TGTGCCAGCACGCAGACAGGCCGTAACGCTGAAGCTTTCTTT	CASTQTGRNAEAFF
TRBV7-9	TRBD1	NA	TRBJ1-1	TGTGCCAGCAGCTTAGTCGGGACAGCTTCTATCGAAGCTTTCTTT	CASSLVGTASIEAFF
TRBV30	NA	once	TRBJ2-7	TGTGCCTGGAGGGGTGACTCCTACGAGCAGTACTTC	CAWRGDSYEQYF
TRBV4-1	NA	once	TRBJ1-1	TGCGCCAGCAGCCAAGATTGGCCCTACACTGAAGCTTTCTTT	CASSQDWPYTEAFF
TRBV29-1	NA	NA	TRBJ1-2	TGCACCACTTCGGACGGATATGGCTACACCTTC	CTTSDGYGYTF
TRBV7-9	NA	NA	TRBJ1-1	TGTGCCAGCAGCTCCCCCGGGGCCAGTGAAGCTTTCTTT	CASSSPGASEAFF
TRBV4-1	NA	NA	TRBJ2-7	TGCGCCAGCAGCCAAGATCGGGCCTCCTACGAGCAGTACTTC	CASSQDRASYEQYF
TRBV7-6	NA	NA	TRBJ2-1	TGTGCCAGCAGCCCGGCCGGGAATGAGCAGTTCTTC	CASSPAGNEQFF
TRBV7-9	TRBD1	NA	TRBJ1-5	TGTGCCAGCAGCCCGACCGGGACAGGGGGTAATCAGCCCCAGCATTTT	CASSPTGTGGNQPQHF
TRBV10-3	NA	NA	TRBJ2-7	TGTGCCAATGCGGCGGTATCCTACGAGCAGTACTTC	CANAAVSYEQYF
TRBV28	TRBD1	NA	TRBJ1-5	TGTGCCAGCAGTTTAGCGACAGGGGGCTGGCAGCCCCAGCATTTT	CASSLATGGWQPQHF
TRBV7-6	NA	NA	TRBJ1-1	TGTGCCAGCAGCATACTGGGACGGGTGAACACTGAAGCTTTCTTT	CASSILGRVNTEAFF